This is a list of T cell receptor beta chains from one sample in a study of blood T cell repertoires in COVID-19. TCRdb's copy holds only in-frame clones and misses some; the assay was immunoSEQ multiplex PCR. The profile shows around 200,000 clones, around 84% of them singletons. What was sequenced was peripheral blood. The receptors come from a woman between 65 and 79 years old with COVID-19, enrolled during active disease. The CDR3 runs from the conserved cysteine through the conserved F or W. D genes are given only for firm matches. The size entry is marked missing in some rows and otherwise reads once, few, many or a size class.

j_call: TRBJ1-2
d_call: TRBD1
clone_size: -
v_call: TRBV30
cdr3_nt: TGTGCCTGGGACAGGGGCTATGGCTACACCTTC
cdr3_aa: CAWDRGYGYTF

j_call: TRBJ1-1
d_call: -
clone_size: -
v_call: TRBV7-9
cdr3_nt: TGTGCCAGCAGCTTAGCAGGTCCAGCGAGCACTGAAGCTTTCTTT
cdr3_aa: CASSLAGPASTEAFF

j_call: TRBJ2-5
d_call: TRBD2
clone_size: -
v_call: TRBV24-1
cdr3_nt: TGTGCCACCAGTGACGGCGGACTAGCGGGGGGAGAGACCCAGTACTTC
cdr3_aa: CATSDGGLAGGETQYF

j_call: TRBJ2-3
d_call: -
clone_size: few
v_call: TRBV14
cdr3_nt: TGTGCCAGCAGCCGGAATACAGGGGGGGCAGATACGCAGTATTTT
cdr3_aa: CASSRNTGGADTQYF

j_call: TRBJ1-2
d_call: -
clone_size: -
v_call: TRBV19
cdr3_nt: TGTGCCAGTAGTATAGTCCGAGAAGCCTATGGCTACACCTTC
cdr3_aa: CASSIVREAYGYTF

j_call: TRBJ2-5
d_call: TRBD1
clone_size: -
v_call: TRBV24-1
cdr3_nt: TGTGCCACCAGTGATTTCACCACGGACAGGGAAGAGACCCAGTACTTC
cdr3_aa: CATSDFTTDREETQYF

j_call: TRBJ1-1
d_call: -
clone_size: -
v_call: TRBV5-4
cdr3_nt: TGTGCCAGCAGCTTGGATCAGGGGCCCACTGAAGCTTTCTTT
cdr3_aa: CASSLDQGPTEAFF

j_call: TRBJ2-1
d_call: -
clone_size: -
v_call: TRBV14
cdr3_nt: TGTGCCAGCAGCCAACGCGACGGGAGCTCCTACAATGAGCAGTTCTTC
cdr3_aa: CASSQRDGSSYNEQFF

j_call: TRBJ2-7
d_call: TRBD2
clone_size: -
v_call: TRBV6-2/TRBV6-3
cdr3_nt: TGTGCCAGCAGTCGCCCCCCGACGGCGGGGGTGGCCGAGCAGTACTTC
cdr3_aa: CASSRPPTAGVAEQYF

j_call: TRBJ1-1
d_call: TRBD1
clone_size: -
v_call: TRBV10-3
cdr3_nt: TGTGCCATCAGGGCAACCGGGACAGCGAACACTGAAGCTTTCTTT
cdr3_aa: CAIRATGTANTEAFF

j_call: TRBJ1-1
d_call: -
clone_size: -
v_call: TRBV7-2
cdr3_nt: TGTGCCAGCAGAACAGACAGAGCTGAAGCTTTCTTT
cdr3_aa: CASRTDRAEAFF

j_call: TRBJ1-1
d_call: TRBD1
clone_size: -
v_call: TRBV30
cdr3_nt: TGTGCCTGGCAGGGGGACAGGGCCACTGAAGCTTTCTTT
cdr3_aa: CAWQGDRATEAFF

j_call: TRBJ2-5
d_call: -
clone_size: -
v_call: TRBV29-1
cdr3_nt: TGCAGCGTTGAAGATGGACAGAAGAGAGAGACCCAGTACTTC
cdr3_aa: CSVEDGQKRETQYF

j_call: TRBJ1-1
d_call: TRBD1
clone_size: -
v_call: TRBV19
cdr3_nt: TGTGCCAGTAGCCCCGGGACAGGGAAAATGAACACTGAAGCTTTCTTT
cdr3_aa: CASSPGTGKMNTEAFF

j_call: TRBJ2-5
d_call: -
clone_size: -
v_call: TRBV6-6
cdr3_nt: TGTGCCAGCAGTCACCTAGGGACTCCAGGAGAGACCCAGTACTTC
cdr3_aa: CASSHLGTPGETQYF

j_call: TRBJ2-1
d_call: TRBD2
clone_size: -
v_call: TRBV5-5
cdr3_nt: TGTGCCAGCAGCTTGGGGCTAGCGGTAAGGAATGAGCAGTTCTTC
cdr3_aa: CASSLGLAVRNEQFF

j_call: TRBJ2-7
d_call: TRBD1
clone_size: -
v_call: TRBV30
cdr3_nt: TGTGCCTGGAGTGTACTGGGGACAGGGGGCGAAGAGCAGTACTTC
cdr3_aa: CAWSVLGTGGEEQYF

j_call: TRBJ2-5
d_call: TRBD2
clone_size: -
v_call: TRBV30
cdr3_nt: TGTGCCTGGAGTCGCGTGGGACTAGCGTTCCGGGAGACCCAGTACTTC
cdr3_aa: CAWSRVGLAFRETQYF

j_call: TRBJ1-1
d_call: -
clone_size: -
v_call: TRBV5-1
cdr3_nt: TGCGCCAGCAGTCGTTTAGTTTCGACTAACACTGAAGCTTTCTTT
cdr3_aa: CASSRLVSTNTEAFF

j_call: TRBJ1-5
d_call: -
clone_size: -
v_call: TRBV30
cdr3_nt: TGTGCCTGGAGTGTAAGGCAGGTTTCCAATCAGCCCCAGCATTTT
cdr3_aa: CAWSVRQVSNQPQHF

j_call: TRBJ1-2
d_call: -
clone_size: -
v_call: TRBV15
cdr3_nt: TGTGCCACCAGCAGAGATACAGGGACGGGGAGAGGCTACACCTTC
cdr3_aa: CATSRDTGTGRGYTF

j_call: TRBJ1-2
d_call: -
clone_size: -
v_call: TRBV6-7
cdr3_nt: TGTGTTCCATTCCACGGGGGATACTATGGCTACACCTTC
cdr3_aa: CVPFHGGYYGYTF

j_call: TRBJ1-2
d_call: -
clone_size: -
v_call: TRBV28
cdr3_nt: TGTGCCAGCAGCCAGACAGAATATGGCTACACCTTC
cdr3_aa: CASSQTEYGYTF

j_call: TRBJ1-2
d_call: -
clone_size: once
v_call: TRBV6-2/TRBV6-3
cdr3_nt: TGTGCCAGCAGTTACAAAGCAGGGTACAACTATGGCTACACCTTC
cdr3_aa: CASSYKAGYNYGYTF